The 15 T cell receptor beta chains given below trace back to one sample, sequenced in a study of Ad26.COV2.S vaccination and SARS-CoV-2 variants. Treatment indicated: some 20 received Ad26.COV2.S at low or high dose, single or two shots; roughly five received placebo; per-sample allocation not given. The study sampled participants on day 63 after the first vaccine or placebo injection. TCRdb's copy holds only in-frame clones and misses some; the assay was immunoSEQ multiplex PCR. The sample has 350,000 to 450,000 clones; roughly 85% are singletons. Here the sequenced sample was peripheral blood, taken in a trial of Ad26.COV2.S vaccine versus placebo. Receptor source: a person aged 18-60 years who received the Ad26.COV2.S COVID-19 vaccine or a placebo.

This chain uses TRBV5-4 with TRBJ1-5, with D unclear. The V gene's germline CDR1 is SGHNT and CDR2 YYREEE (reference sequence). V was clipped by 4 bases and J by 0 bases, with 11 bases between them. The CDR3 has 15 amino acids. The CDR3 DNA reads TGTGCCAGCAGCGCGACACCGACTAGCAATCAGCCCCAGCATTTT. It specifies CASSATPTSNQPQHF.

The rearrangement links TRBV15 to TRBJ1-4, with D perhaps matching TRBD1 (5 bases). The CDR3 is 14 amino acids. Germline CDR1 reads LNHNV; CDR2 reads YYDKDF (reference sequence). Trimming took 8 bases from V and 4 from J, leaving 14 bases between them. CDR3 bases: TGTGCCACCCAGTCACAGGCTAGTAATGAAAAACTGTTTTTT. Translated: CATQSQASNEKLFF.

The chain links TRBV4-3 to TRBJ2-7; 9 bases line up with TRBD1. V lost 3 bases, J lost 1 base, and 4 bases stayed unmatched. Germline V gene data show CDR1 as LGHNA and CDR2 as YSLEER. CDR3 length equals 15 residues. CDR3 sequence (DNA): TGCGCCAGCAGCCACGGGACAGGGCCTTCCTACGAGCAGTACTTC. Translation: CASSHGTGPSYEQYF.

The chain recombines TRBV11-2 with TRBJ1-1, with D unclear. CDR1 is SGHAT and CDR2 is FQNNGV in the germline V gene. The CDR3 spans 16 residues. Trimming took off 3 bases at V and 1 base at J, with 15 bases between the two ends. The CDR3: CASSFIIQRANTEAFF. CDR3 DNA: TGTGCCAGCAGCTTTATAATTCAAAGGGCGAACACTGAAGCTTTCTTT.

This clone turned up a few times. The chain employs TRBV21-1 and TRBJ2-2; the table's D call TRBD2 went unverified against the DNA. TRBV21-1 is deemed a pseudogene. This CDR3 is built from 16 residues. For the CDR3, the DNA is TGTGCCAGCAGCAAAGGGTCTAGCGGGAACACCGGGGAGCTGTTTTTT. It translates to CASSKGSSGNTGELFF.

V and J are TRBV9 and TRBJ1-2; 7 bases are a match to TRBD1. The junction had 1 base not matched to a gene; V was cut back by 2 bases and J by 3 bases. The germline V gene has CDR1 SGDLS and CDR2 YYNGEE. The CDR3 has 13 amino acids. This CDR3 reads CASSVQGDYGYTF. The CDR3 nucleotides are TGTGCCAGCAGCGTCCAGGGGGACTATGGCTACACCTTC.

This chain joins TRBV5-1 and TRBJ2-2; 9 nucleotides match TRBD1. This CDR3 region has 17 residues. Trimming took 1 base from V and 7 from J; bases not matched to a gene: 11. The germline V gene has CDR1 SGHRS and CDR2 YFSETQ. The CDR3 bases are TGCGCCAGCAGCTTGCAGGGACAGGGTGGTTACAACGGGGAGCTGTTTTTT. This encodes CASSLQGQGGYNGELFF.

The J gene is TRBJ2-3, the V gene TRBV18, with D unresolved. V shed 1 base and J shed 1 base, with 6 bases lying between them. CDR1 KGHSH and CDR2 LQKENI come from the germline V gene. The CDR3 is 14 amino acids. In DNA, the CDR3 is TGTGCCAGCTCACCACGAGAGGGCACAGATACGCAGTATTTT. This translates into CASSPREGTDTQYF.

The chain joins TRBV28 to TRBJ2-7, with TRBD2 matching over 10 bases. The V gene end was trimmed by 5 bases and the J gene end by 3 bases; junction bases not matched to a gene: 7. The germline V gene encodes CDR1 MDHEN and CDR2 SYDVKM. CDR3 length: 15 amino acids. The CDR3 protein is CASSARLAGNYEQYF. The CDR3 DNA reads TGTGCCAGCAGTGCCCGACTAGCGGGCAACTACGAGCAGTACTTC.

This chain joins TRBV24-1 and TRBJ2-1; the match to TRBD1 covers 11 bases. Trimming cost V 9 bases and J 4 bases; bases outside gene matches: 4. The CDR3 is 14 residues long. Germline V gene sequence: CDR1 KGHDR, CDR2 SFDVKD. The CDR3 loop reads CATGDRGAYNEQFF. The CDR3 DNA is TGTGCCACCGGGGACAGGGGGGCTTACAATGAGCAGTTCTTC.

This rearrangement joins TRBV5-1 to TRBJ2-5, with 9 bases lining up with TRBD1. This CDR3 has 14 amino acids. In germline, CDR1 is SGHRS, CDR2 YFSETQ. V gave up 5 bases and J gave up 5 bases; unmatched junction bases: 7. For the CDR3, the DNA is TGCGCCAGCAGACAAACTACAGGGGGCGAGACCCAGTACTTC. Amino acids: CASRQTTGGETQYF.

V gene TRBV12-3 or TRBV12-4 combines with J gene TRBJ1-3, with D possibly matching TRBD1 (5 bases). This CDR3 is 12 amino acids long. V shed 9 bases and J shed 0 bases, with 6 bases lying between them. The CDR3 DNA sequence: TGTGCCAGTGACAGCTCTGGAAACACCATATATTTT. Protein product: CASDSSGNTIYF.

The sample holds one count of this clone. V gene TRBV5-1 combines with J gene TRBJ2-2; 12 bases fit TRBD2. This CDR3 is built from 19 residues. Looked up from germline, CDR1 is SGHRS and CDR2 is YFSETQ. V shed 7 bases and J 4 bases; nucleotides not matched to a gene: 17. CDR3 sequence: CASEPAPLAGGPVTGELFF. CDR3 nucleotide sequence: TGCGCCAGCGAACCGGCACCTCTAGCGGGAGGGCCTGTCACCGGGGAGCTGTTTTTT.

The CDR3 nucleotides are TGTGCCAGCAGCGTAGACCCGAGGGCGGGAAATGAAAAACTGTTTTTT. Translation gives CASSVDPRAGNEKLFF. The V and J genes are TRBV9 and TRBJ1-4, with D unclear. Germline assignment: CDR1 SGDLS and CDR2 YYNGEE. Trimming took off 0 bases at V and 5 bases at J, with 14 bases between the two ends. This CDR3 is 16 amino acids long.

The chain is built from TRBV15 and TRBJ1-4; TRBD1 agrees at 10 bases. The germline gives CDR1 LNHNV, CDR2 YYDKDF (reference sequence). The CDR3 loop spans 16 amino acids. J lost 7 bases, V lost 1 base, and 6 bases had no gene match. For the CDR3, the DNA is TGTGCCACCAGCAGAGGCAGGACAGGGGGAGCTGAAAAACTGTTTTTT. As protein: CATSRGRTGGAEKLFF.